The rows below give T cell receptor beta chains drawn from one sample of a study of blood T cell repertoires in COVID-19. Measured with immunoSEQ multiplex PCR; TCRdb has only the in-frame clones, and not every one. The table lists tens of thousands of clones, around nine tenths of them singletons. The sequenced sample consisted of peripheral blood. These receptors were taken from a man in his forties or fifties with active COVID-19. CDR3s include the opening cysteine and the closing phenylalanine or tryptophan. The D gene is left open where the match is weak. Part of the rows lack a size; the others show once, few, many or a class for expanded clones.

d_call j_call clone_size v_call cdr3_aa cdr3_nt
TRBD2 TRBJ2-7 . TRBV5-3 CARSLRPTGLAGPLSYEQYF TGTGCCAGAAGCTTGCGGCCGACCGGACTAGCGGGGCCCCTCTCCTACGAGCAGTACTTC
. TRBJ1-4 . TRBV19 CASNFGDRREKLFF TGTGCCAGTAACTTCGGGGATCGTAGGGAAAAACTGTTTTTT
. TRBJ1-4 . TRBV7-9 CASSLAWGANEKLFF TGTGCCAGCAGCTTAGCGTGGGGAGCTAATGAAAAACTGTTTTTT
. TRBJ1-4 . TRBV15 CATSRDGGYNEKLFF TGTGCCACCAGCAGAGATGGGGGCTATAATGAAAAACTGTTTTTT
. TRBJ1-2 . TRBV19 CASIFDSNYGYTF TGTGCCAGTATTTTCGACAGCAACTATGGCTACACCTTC
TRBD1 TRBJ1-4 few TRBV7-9 CASSPDRFNEKLFF TGTGCCAGCAGCCCGGACAGGTTTAATGAAAAACTGTTTTTT
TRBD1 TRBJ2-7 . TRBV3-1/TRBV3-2 CASSQRWTGNYEQYF TGTGCCAGCAGCCAACGATGGACAGGGAACTACGAGCAGTACTTC
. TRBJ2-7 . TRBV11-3 CASSSSGYEQYF TGTGCCAGCAGCTCCTCAGGTTACGAGCAGTACTTC
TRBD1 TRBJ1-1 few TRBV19 CASSIGTGFFGFF TGTGCCAGTAGTATCGGGACAGGGTTCTTCGGTTTCTTT
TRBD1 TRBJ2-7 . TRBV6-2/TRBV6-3 CASSLTGGITSYEQYF TGTGCCAGCAGTTTGACAGGGGGAATAACCTCCTACGAGCAGTACTTC
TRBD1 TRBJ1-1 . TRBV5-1 CASSPRADRGGTEAFF TGCGCCAGCAGCCCGCGGGCCGACAGGGGAGGAACTGAAGCTTTCTTT
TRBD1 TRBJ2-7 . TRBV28 CASSSLGQGDHEQYF TGTGCCAGCAGTTCCCTCGGACAGGGAGACCACGAGCAGTACTTC
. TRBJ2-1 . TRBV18 CASSPPDTLRYNEQFF TGTGCCAGCTCACCACCAGACACCCTCCGCTACAATGAGCAGTTCTTC
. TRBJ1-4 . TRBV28 CASSLPGNEKLFF TGTGCCAGCAGTTTACCGGGGAATGAAAAACTGTTTTTT
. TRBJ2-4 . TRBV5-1 CALAARWKAGMHKNIQYF TGCGCCTTAGCAGCGCGCTGGAAGGCAGGGATGCACAAAAACATTCAGTACTTC
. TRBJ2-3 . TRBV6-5 CASSYLQSTDTQYF TGTGCCAGCAGTTACCTCCAGAGCACAGATACGCAGTATTTT
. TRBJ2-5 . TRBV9 CASSGSLGLQETQYF TGTGCCAGCAGCGGCAGCCTGGGGCTCCAAGAGACCCAGTACTTC
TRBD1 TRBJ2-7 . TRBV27 CASSRDSTYEQYF TGTGCCAGCAGTCGGGACAGCACCTACGAGCAGTACTTC
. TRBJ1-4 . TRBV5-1 CASSLSRFGQPNEKLFF TGCGCCAGCAGCTTGTCCCGTTTTGGACAGCCTAATGAAAAACTGTTTTTT
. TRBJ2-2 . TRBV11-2 CASSLAGKRSTGELFF TGTGCCAGCAGCTTAGCGGGGAAGAGGAGCACCGGGGAGCTGTTTTTT
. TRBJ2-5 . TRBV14 CASSPLGGSFKETQYF TGTGCCAGCAGTCCACTGGGGGGATCCTTTAAAGAGACCCAGTACTTC
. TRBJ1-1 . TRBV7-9 CASSLGRGLNTEAFF TGTGCCAGCAGCTTAGGTCGGGGGTTGAACACTGAAGCTTTCTTT
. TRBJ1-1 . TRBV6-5 CASSLGRGTEAFF TGTGCCAGCAGTTTAGGCAGGGGTACTGAAGCTTTCTTT
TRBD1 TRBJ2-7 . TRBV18 CASSPQGQFSYEQYF TGTGCCAGCTCACCCCAGGGACAGTTCTCCTACGAGCAGTACTTC
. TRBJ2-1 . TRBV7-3 CASSLTGPKDEQFF TGTGCCAGCAGCTTAACGGGCCCCAAGGATGAGCAGTTCTTC
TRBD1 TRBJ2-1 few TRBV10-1 CASALPYGPGTGGNEQFF TGCGCCAGCGCCCTTCCCTATGGCCCGGGGACAGGGGGCAATGAGCAGTTCTTC
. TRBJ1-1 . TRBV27 CASSSQRVSMNTEAFF TGTGCCAGCAGTTCCCAGAGGGTCTCAATGAACACTGAAGCTTTCTTT
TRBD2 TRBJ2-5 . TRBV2 CASSGLAEETQYF TGTGCCAGCAGTGGGCTAGCGGAAGAGACCCAGTACTTC
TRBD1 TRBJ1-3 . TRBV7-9 CASSPAGQGNTIYF TGTGCCAGCAGCCCCGCGGGACAGGGAAACACCATATATTTT
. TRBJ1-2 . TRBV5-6 CASSLGGTWAF TGTGCCAGCAGCTTGGGCGGGACCTGGGCCTTC
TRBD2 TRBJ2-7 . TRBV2 CASRSSGLAGFYEQYF TGTGCCTCCAGAAGTTCGGGACTAGCGGGGTTTTACGAGCAGTACTTC
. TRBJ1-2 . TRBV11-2 CASSFGNEGGYGYTF TGTGCCAGCAGCTTTGGGAACGAGGGTGGCTATGGCTACACCTTC
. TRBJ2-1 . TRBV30 CAWSPILVIPNEQFF TGTGCCTGGAGTCCTATACTAGTAATTCCCAATGAGCAGTTCTTC
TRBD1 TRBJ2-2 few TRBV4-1 CASSHTTGTGRPGELFF TGCGCCAGCAGCCATACCACCGGGACAGGCCGCCCCGGGGAGCTGTTTTTT
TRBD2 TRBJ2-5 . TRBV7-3 CASSFGLAGGLGTQYF TGTGCCAGCAGCTTTGGACTAGCGGGGGGCTTAGGGACCCAGTACTTC
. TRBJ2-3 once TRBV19 CASTRGAGSTDTQYF TGTGCCAGTACCCGAGGAGCAGGGAGCACAGATACGCAGTATTTT
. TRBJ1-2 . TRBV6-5 CASSPVSHYGYTF TGTGCCAGCAGTCCTGTGAGCCACTATGGCTACACCTTC